This T cell receptor beta chain originates from a study of Graves' ophthalmopathy and Graves' hyperthyroidism. About the study: Before any treatment, peripheral blood was taken at the initial diagnosis.

General study points: Blood also harbored most expanded thyroid clonotypes above 0.001 frequency. Ophthalmopathy cases were distinguished from stable hyperthyroidism by a 13-signature model, reaching about 91% sensitivity and roughly 81% specificity.

V lost 0 bases to trimming and J lost 2 bases, with 8 bases between them. Germline V gene data show CDR1 as GTSNPN and CDR2 as SVGIG (reference sequence). CDR3 size: 14 residues. This clonotype was seen more than once but under ten times. Its antigen is unidentified. Pregnancy or lactation, uncontrolled infections and other autoimmune diseases were grounds for excluding patients. Amplification from RNA transcripts yielded the TCR beta CDR3 regions. RT-PCR with HTBI primers came first, then second-round multiplex PCR. TCRdb fed the multiplex PCR reads into MiXCR, producing one record per CDR3 protein. The sample records about half a million distinct CDR3 sequences, 14% being singletons.

Sequences were obtained from blood. V gene TRBV30 combines with J gene TRBJ1-5, with D maybe TRBD1 (5 bases). This clonotype was obtained from a woman younger than 45 with Graves' ophthalmopathy. CDR3 in DNA: TGTGCCTGGAGTGTACCCAGGGGCAATCAGCCCCAGCATTTT. Translated: CAWSVPRGNQPQHF.